The 19 T cell receptor beta chains in this list originate from one sample, sequenced in a study of blood T cell repertoires in COVID-19. Clones were sequenced by immunoSEQ multiplex PCR, and TCRdb holds only the in-frame ones, with some missing. Of fewer than 250,000 clones in the sample, around 90% were seen once. The sample was PBMCs or T cells enriched from blood (not recorded which). Receptor source: a man aged 25 to 45 who had recovered from COVID-19.

The CDR3 protein is CASSRARSTDTQYF. CDR3 DNA sequence: TGTGCCAGTAGTAGGGCCCGTAGCACAGATACGCAGTATTTT. The chain combines TRBV19 with TRBJ2-3; no clear D. Germline CDR1 and CDR2: LNHDA and SQIVND (reference sequence). This CDR3 has 14 amino acids. The V end was cut by 4 bases, the J end by 0 bases, with 8 bases between.

V usage is TRBV18 and J usage is TRBJ1-5; a weak D match, TRBD1 (5 bases). The CDR3 totals 16 residues. CDR1 is KGHSH and CDR2 is LQKENI in the germline V gene. Trimming took off 3 bases at V and 0 bases at J, with 12 bases between the two ends. DNA for the CDR3: TGTGCCAGCTCACCCGACAGCATTTATAGCAATCAGCCCCAGCATTTT. It specifies CASSPDSIYSNQPQHF.

The V gene is TRBV27, the J gene TRBJ2-2, with TRBD2 identical over 7 bases. In germline, CDR1 is MNHEY, CDR2 SMNVEV (reference sequence). The ends lost 3 bases at V and 0 bases at J; junction bases unmatched: 4. The CDR3 has 16 amino acids. Here the CDR3 reads CASSFLGLSNTGELFF. The DNA for the CDR3 is TGTGCCAGCAGTTTTTTGGGACTATCGAACACCGGGGAGCTGTTTTTT.

The chain uses TRBV7-6 and TRBJ1-6; the D is unclear. The CDR3 has 16 residues. Germline CDR1 is SGHVS and CDR2 is FNYEAQ. V lost 0 bases, J lost 7 bases, and 13 bases lay in between. The DNA of the CDR3 is TGTGCCAGCAGCTTAGCGGCGGGGTTTCAGAATTCACCCCTCCACTTT. Encoded protein: CASSLAAGFQNSPLHF.

This sequence joins TRBV28 and TRBJ2-5; 8 bases line up with TRBD1. The CDR3 runs to 15 residues. CDR1 is MDHEN and CDR2 is SYDVKM in the germline V gene. Germline trimming cut 4 bases from V and 5 bases from J; bases unmatched to any gene: 9. CDR3 in amino acids: CASSYPTGVTETQYF. The CDR3 coding sequence is TGTGCCAGCAGTTACCCGACAGGGGTTACGGAGACCCAGTACTTC. The full variable domain, rest sourced from reference TRBV28 and TRBJ2-5, is DVKVTQSSRYLVKRTGEKVFLECVQDMDHENMFWYRQDPGLGLRLIYFSYDVKMKEKGDIPEGYSVSREKKERFSLILESASTNQTSMYLCASSYPTGVTETQYFGPGTRLLVL.

The chain links TRBV7-3 to TRBJ2-1; D call uncertain. The CDR3 loop spans 12 amino acids. CDR1 and CDR2 (germline): SGHTA, FQGTGA. V gave up 1 base and J gave up 7 bases, with 5 bases separating them. The DNA of the CDR3 is TGTGCCAGCAGCTTAATCGGTAATGAGCAGTTCTTC. Its translation is CASSLIGNEQFF.

The chain joins TRBV7-2 to TRBJ2-3; tentative D call: TRBD2 (6 bases). V shed 3 bases and J shed 3 bases, with 7 bases lying between them. Germline V lookup: CDR1 SGHTA, CDR2 FQGNSA. The CDR3 consists of 13 residues. CDR3: CASSFGGTDTQYF. Written as DNA, the CDR3 is TGTGCCAGCAGCTTCGGGGGAACAGATACGCAGTATTTT.

The rearrangement links TRBV13 to TRBJ1-2; the D gene is possibly TRBD1 (6 bases). Trimming cost V 5 bases and J 7 bases, with 14 bases left between them. The CDR3 spans 13 residues. Germline V gene data show CDR1 as PRHDT and CDR2 as FYEKMQ (reference sequence). The CDR3 DNA is TGTGCCAGCAGCCTAGACAGGTCGGGTGGCTACACCTTC. Its protein product is CASSLDRSGGYTF.

CDR3 nucleotides: TGTGCCAGCAGCAAGGGACTAGCCCCAACAACAGATACGCAGTATTTT. It yields the protein CASSKGLAPTTDTQYF. This sequence joins TRBV7-2 and TRBJ2-3, with 9 bases lining up with TRBD2. The V segment lost 5 bases and the J segment 3 bases; nucleotides outside the gene matches: 9. The CDR3 runs 16 residues. The V gene's germline CDR1 is SGHTA and CDR2 FQGNSA.

The V gene is TRBV5-1, the J gene TRBJ2-2; D might be TRBD1 (6 bases). The CDR3 contains 14 residues. The ends were cut back, 4 bases at V and 7 bases at J, with 14 bases in the middle. Germline-derived CDR1 and CDR2 are SGHRS and YFSETQ. CDR3 protein: CASSRSQGGGELFF. The CDR3 DNA reads as TGCGCCAGCAGCAGGTCACAGGGCGGCGGGGAGCTGTTTTTT.

The CDR3 DNA reads TGTGCCAGTAGTCCTAGGGAGATCTATGGCTACACCTTC. It is translated as CASSPREIYGYTF. The rearrangement links TRBV19 to TRBJ1-2, with D hard to call. This CDR3 is 13 amino acids long. Germline V gene data show CDR1 as LNHDA and CDR2 as SQIVND (reference sequence). Trimming removed 5 bases from V and 4 bases from J, with 11 bases in between.

The gene calls are TRBV11-2 and TRBJ1-1, with D possibly being TRBD1 (5 bases). The V gene lost 4 bases and the J gene lost 5 bases, with 8 bases spanning the gap. Germline CDR1 SGHAT, CDR2 FQNNGV. This CDR3 contains 12 residues. The CDR3 protein is CASSWGVTEAFF. DNA of the CDR3: TGTGCCAGCAGCTGGGGGGTAACTGAAGCTTTCTTT. The full variable domain, rest sourced from reference TRBV11-2 and TRBJ1-1, is EAGVAQSPRYKIIEKRQSVAFWCNPISGHATLYWYQQILGQGPKLLIQFQNNGVVDDSQLPKDRFSAERLKGVDSTLKIQPAKLEDSAVYLCASSWGVTEAFFGQGTRLTVV.

This sequence joins TRBV20-1 and TRBJ2-7; 11 positions match TRBD2. CDR1 and CDR2 from the germline V gene are DFQATT and SNEGSKA (reference sequence). The CDR3 runs to 14 residues. V lost 6 bases, J lost 7 bases, and 11 bases stayed unmatched. CDR3 protein: CSASTSGGRWEQYF. The CDR3 DNA reads as TGCAGTGCAAGTACTAGCGGGGGCCGTTGGGAGCAGTACTTC.

This chain uses TRBV28 with TRBJ1-1, with 7 bases identical to TRBD1. This CDR3 region has 16 residues. In germline, CDR1 is MDHEN, CDR2 SYDVKM. J gave up 1 base and V 6 bases, and 11 bases lay outside the gene matches. The CDR3 reads CASSRGSTGANTEAFF. The CDR3 region has the DNA TGTGCCAGCAGCCGTGGGAGCACAGGGGCGAACACTGAAGCTTTCTTT.

The chain recombines TRBV5-1 with TRBJ2-7; D may be TRBD2 (6 bases). Germline lookup yields CDR1 SGHRS and CDR2 YFSETQ. The CDR3 sequence is 16 residues long. Trimming cost V 0 bases and J 2 bases, with 15 bases left between them. For the CDR3, the DNA is TGCGCCAGCAGCTTGGCCGGGGGAGCAACTACCTACGAGCAGTACTTC. It is translated as CASSLAGGATTYEQYF. Combining the CDR3 with reference TRBV5-1 and TRBJ2-7 gives the whole variable domain KAGVTQTPRYLIKTRGQQVTLSCSPISGHRSVSWYQQTPGQGLQFLFEYFSETQRNKGNFPGRFSGRQFSNSRSEMNVSTLELGDSALYLCASSLAGGATTYEQYFGPGTRLTVT.

The chain links TRBV3-1 (or the pseudogene TRBV3-2) to TRBJ2-1; 12 bases are a match to TRBD2. The CDR3 runs 16 residues. The V gene's germline CDR1 is LGHDT and CDR2 YNNKEL (reference sequence). J gave up 9 bases and V 3 bases, and 9 bases lay outside the gene matches. For the CDR3, the DNA is TGTGCCAGCAGCCAGGGGCCTAGCGGGAGGGGCCTTGAGCAGTTCTTC. Its translation: CASSQGPSGRGLEQFF.

The genes are TRBV7-6 and TRBJ2-7, with TRBD1 identical over 9 bases. The CDR3 runs to 16 residues. J lost 0 bases, V lost 5 bases, and 8 bases had no gene match. CDR1 and CDR2 (germline): SGHVS, FNYEAQ. The CDR3 DNA follows: TGTGCCAGCAGCATTGGGACAGGGCCCAGCTCCTACGAGCAGTACTTC. Its protein is CASSIGTGPSSYEQYF.

This rearrangement joins TRBV28 to TRBJ1-1; D remains ambiguous. Trimming removed 7 bases from V and 12 bases from J, with 15 bases in between. From germline, CDR1 is MDHEN and CDR2 SYDVKM. The length of the CDR3 is 11 residues. The CDR3 reads CASTKYPETFF. CDR3 bases: TGTGCCAGCACTAAGTATCCGGAGACTTTCTTT.

This rearrangement joins TRBV13 to TRBJ2-3; D is possibly TRBD1 (6 bases). The CDR3 length is 15 residues. Deletions cut 5 bases from V and 0 bases from J, with 12 bases between. The germline V gene has CDR1 PRHDT and CDR2 FYEKMQ (reference sequence). The CDR3 protein is CASSAIQGSTDTQYF. Written as DNA, the CDR3 is TGTGCCAGCAGCGCGATACAGGGCAGCACAGATACGCAGTATTTT.